The 3 T cell receptor beta chains listed next were all sequenced from one sample in a study of immune cell composition in non-small cell lung cancer. Profiled with immunoSEQ multiplex PCR; TCRdb holds only in-frame clones, not every one. In the table there are roughly 3,500 clones, 65% to 85% of which are singletons. The sequenced sample consisted of lung tumor tissue. These receptor sequences come from a human donor with non-small cell lung cancer.

This clone has just a few counts. This chain links TRBV18 with TRBJ2-2, with 8 positions matching TRBD1. The germline CDR1 and CDR2 sequences are KGHSH and LQKENI. This CDR3 has 16 amino acids. V lost 3 bases, J lost 4 bases, and 7 bases stayed unmatched. Here the CDR3 DNA reads TGTGCCAGCTCACCCATTACGACAGGGGCCACCGGGGAGCTGTTTTTT. Its protein is CASSPITTGATGELFF.

The chain has TRBV5-4 and TRBJ2-7; 10 positions agree with TRBD1. Looked up from germline, CDR1 is SGHNT and CDR2 is YYREEE (reference sequence). The V segment lost 2 bases and the J segment 3 bases; nucleotides outside the gene matches: 5. This CDR3 spans 15 amino acids. The CDR3 loop is CASSFPGQGFYEQYF. In DNA form, the CDR3 reads TGTGCCAGCAGCTTCCCGGGACAGGGGTTCTACGAGCAGTACTTC.

This clone is labeled as large. The chain uses TRBV18 and TRBJ1-1; tentatively, D is TRBD1 (5 bases). The germline CDR1 and CDR2 sequences are KGHSH and LQKENI. Trimming took 4 bases from V and 4 from J, leaving 10 bases between them. This CDR3 contains 13 residues. CDR3 region: CASSQGKATEAFF. DNA of the CDR3: TGTGCCAGCTCACAGGGGAAGGCCACTGAAGCTTTCTTT.